The 19 T cell receptor beta chains below were found in one sample sequenced in a study of control samples from healthy donors and cancer patients. The repertoire was sequenced with immunoSEQ multiplex PCR; TCRdb's copy has only in-frame clones and lacks some. This sample has 110,000 to 150,000 clones; 80% to 95% occur once, and the top ten carry approximately 11%. Material: blood. These TCRs come from a man aged 25 to 45 in good health.

This chain connects TRBV4-1 to TRBJ2-7, with D hard to call. CDR3 length equals 13 residues. Trimming removed 1 base at V and 0 bases at J, with 4 bases between. The germline CDR1 and CDR2 sequences are MGHRA and YSYEKL. The CDR3 spells CASSQVHSYEQYF. The CDR3 region has the DNA TGCGCCAGCAGCCAAGTGCACTCCTACGAGCAGTACTTC.

The chain carries TRBV20-1 and TRBJ2-4, with 8 nucleotides matching TRBD1. V dropped 3 bases and J dropped 5; count of bases not matched to a gene: 15. This CDR3 spans 17 amino acids. CDR1 is DFQATT and CDR2 is SNEGSKA in the germline V gene (reference sequence). CDR3 coding DNA: TGCAGTGCTAGTGATCTAGTAACAGGGGGTTTTGAAAACATTCAGTACTTC. It specifies CSASDLVTGGFENIQYF.

V gene TRBV11-1 combines with J gene TRBJ1-2, with unresolved D. The ends were cut back, 5 bases at V and 8 bases at J, with 12 bases in the middle. CDR3 length: 12 amino acids. Germline-derived CDR1 and CDR2 are SGHAT and FQDESV (reference sequence). The CDR3 sequence is CASSHRTKGYTF. The CDR3 nucleotides are TGTGCCAGCAGCCATCGGACGAAAGGCTACACCTTC.

In this sample, this clone turned up once. The chain combines TRBV28 with TRBJ1-5; no clear D gene. Germline V gives CDR1 MDHEN, CDR2 SYDVKM. V was cut by 1 base and J by 6 bases, with 19 bases left in between. This CDR3 is built from 17 residues. CDR3 region: CASSLSWAKRSGQPQHF. Written as DNA, the CDR3 is TGTGCCAGCAGTTTATCATGGGCCAAAAGGTCGGGTCAGCCCCAGCATTTT. Full variable domain (missing parts from reference TRBV28 and TRBJ1-5): DVKVTQSSRYLVKRTGEKVFLECVQDMDHENMFWYRQDPGLGLRLIYFSYDVKMKEKGDIPEGYSVSREKKERFSLILESASTNQTSMYLCASSLSWAKRSGQPQHFGDGTRLSIL.

The chain uses TRBV7-9 and TRBJ2-7, with 7 positions matching TRBD2. The CDR3 is 14 amino acids. V was pared by 5 bases and J by 3 bases, with 7 bases of the junction left unmatched. The germline V gene encodes CDR1 SEHNR and CDR2 FQNEAQ (reference sequence). The CDR3 region is CASSGGGEFYEQYF. The CDR3 DNA reads as TGTGCCAGCAGCGGGGGAGGGGAGTTCTACGAGCAGTACTTC.

This clone has just one count. The chain is built from TRBV28 and TRBJ1-1; TRBD1 matches 8 bases. CDR3 length equals 14 residues. Trimming at V came to 3 bases and at J to 7 bases, leaving 7 bases not matched to a gene. Germline lookup yields CDR1 MDHEN and CDR2 SYDVKM. Written as DNA, the CDR3 is TGTGCCAGCAGTTTTTTGACAGGGGCGAATGAAGCTTTCTTT. Encoded protein: CASSFLTGANEAFF.

A single count supports this clone. The chain is built from TRBV30 and TRBJ2-1, with 8 bases that match TRBD1. CDR3 length equals 15 residues. Germline values: CDR1 GTSNPN, CDR2 SVGIG (reference sequence). V trimming: 1 base; J trimming: 5 bases; junction bases outside the gene matches: 7. The chain's CDR3 is CAWSAPDRGNNEQFF. CDR3 sequence (DNA): TGTGCCTGGAGTGCCCCAGACAGGGGAAACAATGAGCAGTTCTTC.

The chain employs TRBV30 and TRBJ1-2; D gene unclear. Germline lookup yields CDR1 GTSNPN and CDR2 SVGIG (reference sequence). The CDR3 sequence is 14 residues long. V was trimmed by 2 bases and J by 2 bases, leaving 12 bases between them. CDR3 DNA sequence: TGTGCCTGGAGTTCAGTGGCGGTGAACTATGGCTACACCTTC. Protein sequence: CAWSSVAVNYGYTF.

The chain is built from TRBV25-1 and TRBJ1-2; possibly TRBD1 for D (6 bases). The germline CDR1 and CDR2 sequences are MGHDK and SYGVNS. There are 15 residues in the CDR3. Trimming shortened V by 1 base and J by 4 bases, and 13 bases separated the two germline ends. Here the CDR3 reads CASSELAQGPYGYTF. CDR3 in DNA: TGTGCCAGCAGTGAATTGGCACAGGGACCCTATGGCTACACCTTC.

The chain combines TRBV24-1 with TRBJ1-2, with D unclear. The CDR3 contains 13 residues. Trimming removed 6 bases at V and 2 bases at J, with 9 bases between. Germline V gene sequence: CDR1 KGHDR, CDR2 SFDVKD. DNA of the CDR3: TGTGCCACCAGTCGGACGGAGAACTATGGCTACACCTTC. It translates to CATSRTENYGYTF.

The V gene is TRBV11-2, the J gene TRBJ1-4, with D hard to call. This CDR3 has 14 amino acids. Germline V gives CDR1 SGHAT, CDR2 FQNNGV. The V end was cut by 3 bases, the J end by 10 bases, with 15 bases between. The CDR3 reads CASSFRTNSPKLFF. The CDR3 DNA is TGTGCCAGCAGCTTTCGGACGAACAGCCCAAAACTGTTTTTT.

The chain couples TRBV5-5 to TRBJ2-1; D gene unclear. CDR1 is SGHKS, CDR2 YYEKEE, per germline (reference sequence). This CDR3 has 14 amino acids. With 0 bases removed from V and 0 bases from J, the gap between germline ends came to 4 bases. This CDR3 reads CASSLVYSYNEQFF. CDR3 nucleotides: TGTGCCAGCAGCTTGGTGTACTCCTACAATGAGCAGTTCTTC.

The rearrangement joins TRBV18 to TRBJ2-2, with 8 bases identical to TRBD2. From germline, CDR1 is KGHSH and CDR2 LQKENI. J gave up 0 bases and V 1 base, and 4 bases lay outside the gene matches. The CDR3 extends over 17 amino acids. Here the CDR3 reads CASSPRTSGANTGELFF. In DNA, the CDR3 is TGTGCCAGCTCACCACGAACTAGCGGTGCGAACACCGGGGAGCTGTTTTTT.

This clone was detected once. The rearrangement joins TRBV9 to TRBJ2-3; D is perhaps TRBD1 or TRBD2 (5 bases each). The CDR3 sequence is 13 residues long. The ends were cut back, 0 bases at V and 6 bases at J, with 8 bases in the middle. Germline V gene sequence: CDR1 SGDLS, CDR2 YYNGEE. CDR3 sequence reads: CASSVGGDDTQYF. The CDR3 DNA follows: TGTGCCAGCAGCGTAGGAGGGGACGATACGCAGTATTTT. Together with reference TRBV9 and TRBJ2-3, the CDR3 gives the full variable domain: DSGVTQTPKHLITATGQRVTLRCSPRSGDLSVYWYQQSLDQGLQFLIQYYNGEERAKGNILERFSAQQFPDLHSELNLSSLELGDSALYFCASSVGGDDTQYFGPGTRLTVL.

This clone was counted a few times. The J gene is TRBJ2-7, the V gene TRBV7-8, with D perhaps TRBD1 (5 bases). V was cut by 5 bases and J by 5 bases, with 25 bases left in between. CDR1 is SGHVS, CDR2 FQNEAQ, per germline. This CDR3 is built from 17 residues. The CDR3: CASSGRVSASALNEQYF. DNA for the CDR3: TGTGCCAGCAGCGGCAGGGTCAGCGCGTCAGCACTGAACGAGCAGTACTTC. Looking up the rest from reference TRBV7-8 and TRBJ2-7 gives the full variable domain: GAGVSQSPRYKVAKRGQDVALRCDPISGHVSLFWYQQALGQGPEFLTYFQNEAQLDKSGLPSDRFFAERPEGSVSTLKIQRTQQEDSAVYLCASSGRVSASALNEQYFGPGTRLTVT.

This chain joins TRBV7-9 and TRBJ2-3; 7 nucleotides match TRBD1. This CDR3 contains 15 residues. Trimming removed 6 bases from V and 0 bases from J; junction bases left unmatched: 6. The germline V gene encodes CDR1 SEHNR and CDR2 FQNEAQ (reference sequence). The CDR3 sequence: CASRKQGPSTDTQYF. CDR3 sequence (DNA): TGTGCCAGCAGGAAACAGGGGCCTAGCACAGATACGCAGTATTTT.

This clone was observed a single time. The chain has TRBV27 and TRBJ2-1, with TRBD2 matching over 12 bases. From germline, CDR1 is MNHEY and CDR2 SMNVEV (reference sequence). The CDR3 has 16 residues. J was trimmed by 7 bases and V by 2 bases; bases with no gene match: 6. The CDR3 is CASSLRLAGGENEQFF. In DNA form, the CDR3 reads TGTGCCAGCAGTTTAAGGCTAGCGGGAGGGGAAAATGAGCAGTTCTTC.

The J gene is TRBJ2-1, the V gene TRBV5-5; D gene uncertain. This CDR3 contains 14 residues. V was cut by 0 bases and J by 10 bases, with 14 bases left in between. The V gene's germline CDR1 is SGHKS and CDR2 YYEKEE (reference sequence). For the CDR3, the DNA is TGTGCCAGCAGCTTGGGGACGCCCTTTGAGGAGCAGTTCTTC. Translating it yields CASSLGTPFEEQFF.

The chain recombines TRBV11-1 with TRBJ2-7; D unresolved. CDR1 and CDR2 from the germline V gene are SGHAT and FQDESV (reference sequence). The ends were cut back, 1 base at V and 3 bases at J, with 7 bases in the middle. The CDR3 runs 13 residues. CDR3 nucleotides: TGTGCCAGCAGCTTAGGCTTCTTCTACGAGCAGTACTTC. Encoded protein: CASSLGFFYEQYF.